These T cell receptor beta chains were read from a single sample in a study of T cell clonotyping in hematopoietic cell transplantation. Repertoires were generated with immunoSEQ multiplex PCR, while TCRdb's copy carries only in-frame clones and drops some. The repertoire consists of 6,000 to 9,000 clones, with approximately 90% occurring once and the leading ten covering over 6%. Material: PBMCs, obtained 100 days after allogeneic stem cell transplant. Source of these receptors: a young adult male patient who had an allogeneic stem cell transplant from a related donor, so the T cells may come from the graft donor. Some clones in this sample may be carry-over from other donors' samples. The CDR3 runs from the conserved cysteine through the conserved F or W. D genes are given only for firm matches. Not all rows give a size; the values are once, few, many and, for expanded clones, a class.

>.|.|TRBV11-2|TRBJ2-2
TGTGCCAGCAGCTTAGTAGGTCCCGGGGAGCTGTTTTTT
CASSLVGPGELFF
>.|.|TRBV27|TRBJ2-3
TGTGCCAGCAGTTTCAGATTTTCTAGCACAGATACGCAGTATTTT
CASSFRFSSTDTQYF
>TRBD1|few|TRBV6-5|TRBJ1-5
TGTGCCAGCAGTTGGACAGGGGGTCAGCCCCAGCATTTT
CASSWTGGQPQHF
>TRBD1|.|TRBV27|TRBJ2-5
TGTGCCAGCAGTTCCCGACAGGGCCAAGAGACCCAGTACTTC
CASSSRQGQETQYF
>.|.|TRBV15|TRBJ2-1
TGTGCCACCAGCAGAGATTACCGAGGGGGGCATTACAATGAGCAGTTCTTC
CATSRDYRGGHYNEQFF
>TRBD2|.|TRBV19|TRBJ2-5
TGTGCCAGTAGTATCGAGCGGGAGTTAGTTAAAGAGACCCAGTACTTC
CASSIERELVKETQYF
>.|.|TRBV23-1|TRBJ2-1
TGCGCCAGCAGTCAATCTCCCCAGGTGGTCTACAATGAGCAGTTCTTC
CASSQSPQVVYNEQFF
>.|.|TRBV4-3|TRBJ1-1
TGCGCCAGCAGCCCCAGGTCGGGCACTGAAGCTTTCTTT
CASSPRSGTEAFF
>TRBD1|.|TRBV15|TRBJ1-3
TGTGCCACCAGCCCTCAGGACAGGCCAAACACCATATATTTT
CATSPQDRPNTIYF
>TRBD2|once|TRBV29-1|TRBJ2-2
TGCAGCCCCGTGGGCGGGAGAAGGCCCGGGGAGCTGTTTTTT
CSPVGGRRPGELFF
>.|.|TRBV6-1|TRBJ2-5
TGTGCCAGCTCCGAAGGAGGGGGAGGTGGGGAGACCCAGTACTTC
CASSEGGGGGETQYF
>.|.|TRBV6-4|TRBJ2-2
TGTGCCAGCAGTGTAGGGGTCACCGGGGAGCTGTTTTTT
CASSVGVTGELFF
>.|.|TRBV11-3|TRBJ2-5
TGTGCCAGCAGCTTCTCCCGGTGGTACCAAGAGACCCAGTACTTC
CASSFSRWYQETQYF
>TRBD2|.|TRBV5-4|TRBJ2-1
TGTGCCAGCAGCTCGGGACCGGGACTAGCGGCTATCTCCTACAATGAGCAGTTCTTC
CASSSGPGLAAISYNEQFF